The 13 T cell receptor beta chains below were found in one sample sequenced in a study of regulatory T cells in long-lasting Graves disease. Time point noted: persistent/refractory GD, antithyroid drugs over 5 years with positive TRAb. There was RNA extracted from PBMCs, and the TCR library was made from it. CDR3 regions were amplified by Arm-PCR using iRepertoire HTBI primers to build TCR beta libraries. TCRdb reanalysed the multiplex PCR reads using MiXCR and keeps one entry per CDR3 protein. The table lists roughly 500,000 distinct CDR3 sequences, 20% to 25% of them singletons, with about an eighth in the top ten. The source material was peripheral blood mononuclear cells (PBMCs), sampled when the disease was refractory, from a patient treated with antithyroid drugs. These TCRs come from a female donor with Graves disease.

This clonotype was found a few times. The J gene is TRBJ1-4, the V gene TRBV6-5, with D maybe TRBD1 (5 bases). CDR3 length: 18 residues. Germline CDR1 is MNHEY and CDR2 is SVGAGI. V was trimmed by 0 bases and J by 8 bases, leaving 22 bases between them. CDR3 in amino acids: CASSYSVGAGNVREKLFF. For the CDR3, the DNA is TGTGCCAGCAGTTACTCTGTGGGCGCAGGGAATGTACGGGAAAAACTGTTTTTT.

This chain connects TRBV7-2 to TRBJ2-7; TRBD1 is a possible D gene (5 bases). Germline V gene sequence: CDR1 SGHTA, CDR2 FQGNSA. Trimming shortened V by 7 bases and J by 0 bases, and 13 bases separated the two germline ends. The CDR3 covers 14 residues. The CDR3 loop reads CASTPGLPSYEQYF. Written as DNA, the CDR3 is TGTGCCAGCACCCCAGGGCTACCCTCCTACGAGCAGTACTTC. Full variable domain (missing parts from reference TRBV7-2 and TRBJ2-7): GAGVSQSPSNKVTEKGKDVELRCDPISGHTALYWYRQSLGQGLEFLIYFQGNSAPDKSGLPSDRFSAERTGGSVSTLTIQRTQQEDSAVYLCASTPGLPSYEQYFGPGTRLTVT.

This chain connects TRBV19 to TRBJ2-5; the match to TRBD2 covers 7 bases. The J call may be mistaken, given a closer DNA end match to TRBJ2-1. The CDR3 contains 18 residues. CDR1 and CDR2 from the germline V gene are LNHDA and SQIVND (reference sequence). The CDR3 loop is CASSILAADVTGLNEQFF. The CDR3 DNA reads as TGTGCCAGTAGTATCCTAGCGGCCGACGTTACTGGACTCAATGAGCAGTTCTTC.

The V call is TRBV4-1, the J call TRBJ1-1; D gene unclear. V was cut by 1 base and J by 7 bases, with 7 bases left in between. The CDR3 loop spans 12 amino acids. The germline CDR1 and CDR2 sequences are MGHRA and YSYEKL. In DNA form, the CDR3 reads TGCGCCAGCAGCCAAGGGAGGGTTGAAGCTTTCTTT. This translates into CASSQGRVEAFF.

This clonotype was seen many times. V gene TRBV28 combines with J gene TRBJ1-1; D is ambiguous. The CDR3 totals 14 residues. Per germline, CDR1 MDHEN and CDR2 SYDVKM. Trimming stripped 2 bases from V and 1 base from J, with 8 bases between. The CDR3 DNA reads TGTGCCAGCAGTTTACCGCAGCAGAACACTGAAGCTTTCTTT. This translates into CASSLPQQNTEAFF.

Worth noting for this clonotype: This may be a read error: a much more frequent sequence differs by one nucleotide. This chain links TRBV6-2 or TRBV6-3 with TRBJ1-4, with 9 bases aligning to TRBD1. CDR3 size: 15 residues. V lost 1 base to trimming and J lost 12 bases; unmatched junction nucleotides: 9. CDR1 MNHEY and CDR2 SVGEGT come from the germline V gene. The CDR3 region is CASSYLGQGGEELFF. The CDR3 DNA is TGTGCCAGCAGTTACTTGGGACAGGGAGGGGAAGAACTGTTTTTT.

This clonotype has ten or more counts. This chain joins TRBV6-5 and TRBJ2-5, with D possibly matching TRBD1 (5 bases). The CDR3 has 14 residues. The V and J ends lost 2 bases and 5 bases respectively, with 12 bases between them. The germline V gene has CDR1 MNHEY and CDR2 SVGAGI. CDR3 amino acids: CASSYDPRAETQYF. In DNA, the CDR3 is TGTGCCAGCAGTTACGACCCCAGGGCTGAGACCCAGTACTTC.

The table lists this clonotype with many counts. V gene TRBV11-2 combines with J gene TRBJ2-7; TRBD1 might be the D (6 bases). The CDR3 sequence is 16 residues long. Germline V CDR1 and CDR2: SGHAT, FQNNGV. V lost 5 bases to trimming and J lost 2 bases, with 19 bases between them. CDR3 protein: CASSKLTGPATYEQYF. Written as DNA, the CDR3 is TGTGCCAGCAGCAAACTTACAGGGCCCGCTACCTACGAGCAGTACTTC.

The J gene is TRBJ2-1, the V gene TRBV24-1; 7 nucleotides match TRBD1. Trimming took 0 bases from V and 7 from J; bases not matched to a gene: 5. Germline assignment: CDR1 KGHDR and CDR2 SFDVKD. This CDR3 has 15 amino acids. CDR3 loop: CATSDLGDSGNEQFF. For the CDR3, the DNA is TGTGCCACCAGTGATTTGGGGGACAGTGGGAATGAGCAGTTCTTC.

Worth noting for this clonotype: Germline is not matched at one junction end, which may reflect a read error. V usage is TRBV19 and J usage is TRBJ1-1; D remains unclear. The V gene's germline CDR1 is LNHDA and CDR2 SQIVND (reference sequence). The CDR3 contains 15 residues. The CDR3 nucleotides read TGTGCCAGAAGTATAATGTCACACATGAACACTGAAGCTTTCTTT. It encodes CARSIMSHMNTEAFF.

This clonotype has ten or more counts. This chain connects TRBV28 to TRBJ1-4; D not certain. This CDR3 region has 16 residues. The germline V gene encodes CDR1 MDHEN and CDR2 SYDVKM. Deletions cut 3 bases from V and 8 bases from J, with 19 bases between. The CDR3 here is CASSFGNVDGSEKLFF. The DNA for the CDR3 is TGTGCCAGCAGTTTCGGTAATGTGGACGGTTCCGAAAAACTGTTTTTT.

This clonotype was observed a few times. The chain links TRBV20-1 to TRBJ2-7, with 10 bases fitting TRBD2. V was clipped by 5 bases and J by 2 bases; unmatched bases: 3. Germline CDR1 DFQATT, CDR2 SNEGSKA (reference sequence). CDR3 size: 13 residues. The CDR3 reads CSAVGTSAYEQYF. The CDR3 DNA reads TGCAGTGCTGTTGGGACTAGCGCCTACGAGCAGTACTTC.

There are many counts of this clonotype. For the CDR3, the DNA is TGTGCCAGCGGCCCTCGGGACACAAGCAATCAGCCCCAGCATTTT. Encoded protein: CASGPRDTSNQPQHF. The genes are TRBV6-1 and TRBJ1-5; possibly TRBD1 for D (6 bases). Trimming removed 8 bases at V and 1 base at J, with 15 bases between. The CDR3 covers 15 residues. Germline V gene data show CDR1 as MNHNS and CDR2 as SASEGT.